This T cell receptor (beta chain) emerged from a study of cytomegalovirus exposure and HLA in healthy donors. Germline CDR1 and CDR2: MNHNY and SVGAGI (reference sequence). V lost 5 bases and J lost 1, with 11 bases in between. The CDR3 length is 14 residues. For this clone: Its antigen is as yet unknown.

With 60 Vbeta and 13 Jbeta primers, the PCR was carried out. Some clones are missing from TCRdb's copy, which holds only in-frame ones; the method was immunoSEQ multiplex PCR. Here the sample spans about 170,000 clones, around 78% being singletons. Study-wide points: Presence/absence analyses rested on an assumption that sequencing depth was roughly uniform across donors.

The genes are TRBV6-6 and TRBJ1-1; TRBD1 might be the D (5 bases). The origin of this receptor is a woman aged 45-65 years in good health and CMV-seropositive. The source material was PBMCs. For the CDR3, the DNA is TGTGCCAGCAGTCAGGGTTATACGAACACTGAAGCTTTCTTT. This translates into CASSQGYTNTEAFF.